This T cell receptor beta chain was captured in a study of pediatric ulcerative colitis. General study findings and limits: Clonal expansions reduced rectal repertoire diversity in acute severe colitis. Blood-rectal clonal overlap within each person was significantly higher in ulcerative colitis patients than controls.

This table comes from immunoSEQ multiplex PCR, and its TCRdb copy is limited to in-frame clones, with some not included. The sample has 17,000 or so clones; approximately 69% are singletons. During colonoscopy, one to two rectal pinch biopsies were collected. Germline V gives CDR1 SGHRS, CDR2 YFSETQ. Trimming left V 0 bases short and J 6 bases short, with 10 bases between. CDR3 size: 14 residues. On this clone: What it recognizes is unknown.

The origin of this receptor is a girl aged 10-17 years with moderate ulcerative colitis. Sequenced sample: gut tissue. This chain joins TRBV5-1 and TRBJ2-1, with D possibly being TRBD1 or TRBD2 (6 bases each). In DNA, the CDR3 is TGCGCCAGCAGCTTGGTAGGGGGGATCAATGAGCAGTTCTTC. This gives the protein CASSLVGGINEQFF.